This T cell receptor (beta chain) came from a study of blood T cell repertoires in COVID-19. Study background: T cells, B-cell-depleted T cells, or PBMCs supplied cDNA or gDNA.

J was trimmed by 1 base and V by 3 bases; bases with no gene match: 7. Germline CDR1 reads SGHAT; CDR2 reads FQNNGV. The CDR3 is made up of 16 amino acids. In the original processing: Reference gene primers were amplified, and this amplification served to estimate nucleated cell counts. Generated by immunoSEQ multiplex PCR, the TCRdb table keeps only in-frame clones and is missing some. V and J calls and clone size are those listed in that table; D and trimming were worked out from the DNA. The sample lists around 100,000 clones, 70% to 90% seen once, with roughly 4.7% in the top ten. The specimen was peripheral blood. This receptor was obtained from a human donor in a cohort sampled during active COVID-19. The chain employs TRBV11-2 and TRBJ2-5, with 8 bases that match TRBD1. In DNA, the CDR3 is TGTGCCAGCAGCTTCGGAAAGACAGGGGCCCAAGAGACCCAGTACTTC. Translated, it gives CASSFGKTGAQETQYF.